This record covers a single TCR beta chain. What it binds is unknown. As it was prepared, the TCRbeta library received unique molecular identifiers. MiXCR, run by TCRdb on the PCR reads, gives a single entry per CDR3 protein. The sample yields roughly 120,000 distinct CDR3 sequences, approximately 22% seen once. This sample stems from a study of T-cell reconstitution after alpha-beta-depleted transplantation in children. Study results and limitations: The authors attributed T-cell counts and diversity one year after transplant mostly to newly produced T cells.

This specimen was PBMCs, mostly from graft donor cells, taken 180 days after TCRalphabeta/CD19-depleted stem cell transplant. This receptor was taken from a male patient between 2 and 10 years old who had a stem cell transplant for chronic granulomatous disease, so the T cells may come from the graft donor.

The CDR3 bases are TGTGCCAGCAGTTTAATCTCAACTAATGAAAAACTGTTTTTT. This encodes CASSLISTNEKLFF. The genes are TRBV27 and TRBJ1-4; D gene ambiguous. V lost 2 bases and J 0 bases, leaving 4 bases between the germline ends. CDR1 and CDR2 (germline): MNHEY, SMNVEV (reference sequence). There are 14 residues in the CDR3.